This T cell receptor (beta chain) was observed in a study of T cells expressing NK-cell markers. Using the 5' RACE reads, TCRdb records one entry per CDR3 protein without DNA. The sample data list a few hundred thousand distinct CDR3 sequences. The CDR3 totals 13 residues. The germline gives CDR1 MNHEY, CDR2 SVGAGI. The chain carries TRBV6-5 and TRBJ1-1; TCRdb's D gene call, TRBD1, goes unchecked for lack of DNA. Sequencing input: blood T cells: a sorted CD56 or NKG2C T cell subset, CD4+ or CD8+ T cells, or bulk PBMC T cells (not recorded which). The sequence came from a man between 18 and 29 years old in good health. The CDR3 sequence is CASSYSLDSEAFF.